The clone carrying this T cell receptor beta chain has only a few counts. This specimen comes from a study of T cell repertoires in cytomegalovirus infection. CDR3 length: 13 amino acids. The germline V and J ends were trimmed by 0 bases and 7 bases, with 7 bases remaining between them. CDR1 and CDR2 (germline): LGHDT, YNNKEL (reference sequence). Each CDR3 protein gets one entry after TCRdb re-called the reads with MiXCR. The table records some 390,000 distinct CDR3 sequences, about a sixth of them present only once. Specimen: PBMCs. The origin of this receptor is a human donor in good health (CMV status not recorded). Some clones in this sample may be carry-over from other donors' samples. This chain joins TRBV3-1 and TRBJ1-5; D uncertain. This CDR3 is CASSQDILQPQHF. The CDR3 DNA follows: TGTGCCAGCAGCCAAGATATCTTACAGCCCCAGCATTTT.